This TCR beta chain comes out of a study of regulatory T cells in long-lasting Graves disease. Study at large: For under 3 months, newly diagnosed Graves' patients had been taking antithyroid drugs. The study's findings and limits: The study found TRBV28, TRBJ1-2 and TRBJ2-5 favored in persistent disease.

Time point reported: newly diagnosed GD, antithyroid drugs for less than 3 months. PBMC-derived RNA was used for the TCR library. This clonotype showed up many times. Its target is unknown. The germline gives CDR1 MNHNS, CDR2 SASEGT. Trimming shortened V by 8 bases and J by 7 bases, and 18 bases separated the two germline ends. The CDR3 is made up of 15 amino acids. Building the TCR beta libraries relied on iRepertoire HTBI primers, and CDR3 regions underwent Arm-PCR. TCRdb re-derived calls from the multiplex PCR reads in MiXCR, one entry per CDR3 protein. The table records some 340,000 distinct CDR3 sequences, approximately 10% of them present only once. The same specimen was also included in a second study, on T cells in Graves' hyperthyroidism and ophthalmopathy.

The J gene is TRBJ1-6, the V gene TRBV6-1, with D unresolved. This TCR was sampled from a woman aged 18-29 years with Graves disease. The sample consisted of peripheral blood mononuclear cells (PBMCs), taken at new diagnosis, from a patient treated with antithyroid drugs. The CDR3 DNA reads TGTGCCAGCTCTCGGCCGGGAACTTCGAATTCACCCCTCCACTTT. This encodes CASSRPGTSNSPLHF.